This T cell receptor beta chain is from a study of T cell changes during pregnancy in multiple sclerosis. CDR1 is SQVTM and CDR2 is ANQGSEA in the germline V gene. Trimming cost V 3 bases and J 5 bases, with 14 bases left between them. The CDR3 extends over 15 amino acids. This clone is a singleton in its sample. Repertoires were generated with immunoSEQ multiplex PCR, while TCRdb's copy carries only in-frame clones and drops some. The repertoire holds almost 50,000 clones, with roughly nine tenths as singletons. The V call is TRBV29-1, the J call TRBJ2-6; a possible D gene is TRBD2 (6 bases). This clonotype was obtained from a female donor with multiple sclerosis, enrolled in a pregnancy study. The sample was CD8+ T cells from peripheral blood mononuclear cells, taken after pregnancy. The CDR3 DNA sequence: TGCAGCGTTGAGTCCCGGGACTCAAGGGCCAACGTCCTGACTTTC. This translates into CSVESRDSRANVLTF. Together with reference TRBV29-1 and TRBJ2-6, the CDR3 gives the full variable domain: SAVISQKPSRDICQRGTSLTIQCQVDSQVTMMFWYRQQPGQSLTLIATANQGSEATYESGFVIDKFPISRPNLTFSTLTVSNMSPEDSSIYLCSVESRDSRANVLTFGAGSRLTVL.